Many counts were recorded for the clone carrying this T cell receptor (beta chain). TCRdb re-called the RT-PCR reads through MiXCR, storing one row per CDR3 protein. The sample includes around 570,000 distinct CDR3 sequences, roughly 10% seen only once; the top ten take approximately 11%. V was shortened by 1 base and J by 6 bases, with 11 bases between the two germline ends. The CDR3 covers 14 residues. This entry belongs to a study of response to subunit inactivated influenza vaccine. These data were also filed under a second study, of T cells expressing NK-cell markers. As reported in that work: The cDNA for TCR beta came from 5'RACE template switching with UMIs.

The chain links TRBV12-3 or TRBV12-4 to TRBJ2-3; no definite D call. The TCR comes from a man aged 50 to 60 who received an inactivated influenza vaccine. The sample was PBMCs from blood, taken on the day of vaccination. CDR3 nucleotides: TGTGCCAGCAGTTTAGGCGGACCTGAGGATACGCAGTATTTT. Its translation: CASSLGGPEDTQYF.